These 23 T cell receptor beta chains were all obtained from the same sample, sequenced in a study of T cell repertoires in cytomegalovirus infection. TCRdb independently ran MiXCR on the reads; one entry per CDR3 protein. The table includes approximately 180,000 distinct CDR3 sequences, approximately 18% detected once. Sequenced: CD8+ T cells from PBMCs. The receptors stem from a human donor in good health (CMV status not recorded). Some clones in this sample may be carry-over from other donors' samples.

This clonotype was counted a few times. The chain combines TRBV6-2 or TRBV6-3 with TRBJ2-7; 9 bases are a match to TRBD1. This CDR3 is 15 amino acids long. The germline gives CDR1 MNHEY, CDR2 SVGEGT. V lost 5 bases and J lost 6; bases outside the gene matches: 11. The CDR3 loop reads CASSTSWTGEGEQYF. CDR3 DNA: TGTGCCAGCAGTACCTCTTGGACAGGGGAAGGCGAGCAGTACTTC.

This clonotype turned up a few times. The V and J genes are TRBV28 and TRBJ2-2; D possibly uses TRBD1 or TRBD2 (5 bases each). V lost 4 bases, J lost 5 bases, and 23 bases lay in between. The CDR3 has 18 amino acids. CDR1 is MDHEN and CDR2 is SYDVKM in the germline V gene. The CDR3, as DNA: TGTGCCAGCAGTTACGGTATGGGACGCCTTTCGAGGACCGGGGAGCTGTTTTTT. Translation gives CASSYGMGRLSRTGELFF.

Of note for this clonotype: Germline and junction disagree at one end, which may indicate a read error. The chain employs TRBV28 and TRBJ2-4; D gene ambiguous. Germline CDR1 MDHEN, CDR2 SYDVKM. The CDR3 has 13 amino acids. CDR3 in amino acids: CASRPKTENSQYF. Here the CDR3 DNA reads TGTGCCAGCCGACCGAAAACTGAAAACAGTCAGTACTTC.

The chain joins TRBV9 to TRBJ2-2, with unresolved D. V was pared by 2 bases and J by 3 bases, with 14 bases between. This CDR3 has 16 amino acids. Germline assignment: CDR1 SGDLS and CDR2 YYNGEE. CDR3 sequence (DNA): TGTGCCAGCAGCGTCCGGGTCCTCCGTGACACCGGGGAGCTGTTTTTT. Amino acid sequence: CASSVRVLRDTGELFF.

The chain combines TRBV25-1 with TRBJ2-5; possible D gene TRBD1, 5 bases. This CDR3 has 13 residues. With 10 bases removed from V and 5 bases from J, the gap between germline ends came to 17 bases. Germline V gives CDR1 MGHDK, CDR2 SYGVNS. CDR3 DNA sequence: TGTGCCACCGCTCACAGGTTGGAGGAGACCCAGTACTTC. Encoded protein: CATAHRLEETQYF.

The chain joins TRBV5-1 to TRBJ2-3, with 8 bases matching TRBD1. The trim removed 0 bases at V and 5 bases at J, leaving 14 bases unmatched. From germline, CDR1 is SGHRS and CDR2 YFSETQ. The CDR3 spans 18 residues. CDR3 amino acids: CASSLAQDRVLFGDTQYF. CDR3 nucleotide sequence: TGCGCCAGCAGCTTGGCCCAGGACAGGGTTCTTTTTGGAGATACGCAGTATTTT.

V and J are TRBV6-6 and TRBJ2-2, with 7 bases aligning to TRBD2. Germline loops: CDR1 MNHNY, CDR2 SVGAGI (reference sequence). The CDR3 is made up of 17 amino acids. V was pared by 0 bases and J by 3 bases, with 7 bases of the junction left unmatched. The CDR3 nucleotides are TGTGCCAGCAGTTACTCATGGGGTCGGGGGGACACCGGGGAGCTGTTTTTT. Protein: CASSYSWGRGDTGELFF.

V gene TRBV4-2 combines with J gene TRBJ2-1, with a weak D call TRBD2 (6 bases). The CDR3 sequence is 16 residues long. With 1 base removed from V and 4 bases from J, the gap between germline ends came to 14 bases. CDR1 is LGHNA, CDR2 YNFKEQ, per germline. The CDR3 bases are TGTGCCAGCAGCCAAGTGCCGGGGGAACCATACAATGAGCAGTTCTTC. Translation gives CASSQVPGEPYNEQFF.

The rearrangement joins TRBV19 to TRBJ1-4; D gene unclear. The CDR3 length is 15 residues. V lost 4 bases and J 0 bases, leaving 9 bases between the germline ends. Germline V CDR1 and CDR2: LNHDA, SQIVND (reference sequence). The CDR3 reads CASSTRPATNEKLFF. CDR3 coding DNA: TGTGCCAGTAGTACCCGACCTGCAACTAATGAAAAACTGTTTTTT.

Only a few counts were recorded for this clonotype. The chain uses TRBV7-8 and TRBJ2-7; 10 bases fit TRBD1. Germline loops: CDR1 SGHVS, CDR2 FQNEAQ. Trimming removed 1 base from V and 4 bases from J; junction bases left unmatched: 10. CDR3 length equals 17 residues. The CDR3 loop reads CASSLVSGTGASYEQYF. The DNA of the CDR3 is TGTGCCAGCAGCTTAGTCTCCGGGACAGGGGCATCGTACGAGCAGTACTTC.

This clonotype was found a few times. The V gene is TRBV7-8, the J gene TRBJ1-5; unclear D gene. CDR1 is SGHVS and CDR2 is FQNEAQ in the germline V gene. Trimming cost V 2 bases and J 3 bases, with 5 bases left between them. This CDR3 is built from 13 residues. This CDR3 reads CASSLRNNQPQHF. Written as DNA, the CDR3 is TGTGCCAGCAGCTTAAGAAACAATCAGCCCCAGCATTTT.

This clonotype was seen more than once but under ten times. V and J are TRBV28 and TRBJ2-7; TRBD2 matches at 14 bases. The CDR3 consists of 16 residues. V dropped 6 bases and J dropped 4; count of bases not matched to a gene: 8. The germline V gene has CDR1 MDHEN and CDR2 SYDVKM. The CDR3 loop reads CASSLRLAGGRYEQYF. The CDR3 DNA follows: TGTGCCAGCAGCTTACGACTAGCGGGGGGGAGATACGAGCAGTACTTC.

As to this clonotype: Relative to the germline gene, one junction end is altered; a read error may explain this. The chain uses TRBV6-2 or TRBV6-3 and TRBJ1-1; D unresolved. The CDR3 has 12 residues. CDR1 and CDR2 from the germline V gene are MNHEY and SVGEGT. The CDR3 DNA reads as TGTGACAGCAGTTATGCCACAAATGAAGCTTTCTTT. It yields the protein CDSSYATNEAFF.

The chain couples TRBV7-8 to TRBJ2-1; 9 bases match TRBD1. The germline CDR1 and CDR2 sequences are SGHVS and FQNEAQ. The junction had 10 bases not matched to a gene; V was cut back by 0 bases and J by 10 bases. The CDR3 is 16 amino acids. For the CDR3, the DNA is TGTGCCAGCAGCTTAGCACCGAACACAGGGGGCAAAGAGCAGTTCTTC. It yields the protein CASSLAPNTGGKEQFF.

This sequence joins TRBV7-9 and TRBJ2-2, with TRBD1 matching over 9 bases. Germline-derived CDR1 and CDR2 are SEHNR and FQNEAQ (reference sequence). The CDR3 totals 18 residues. V trimming: 6 bases; J trimming: 0 bases; junction bases outside the gene matches: 11. In DNA form, the CDR3 reads TGTGCCAGCAGGTGGGACAGGGCGACGTTCGCGAACACCGGGGAGCTGTTTTTT. Protein sequence: CASRWDRATFANTGELFF.

This clonotype showed up just a few times. The genes are TRBV7-6 and TRBJ2-1, with TRBD1 identical over 8 bases. Losses at the gene ends were 5 bases for V and 0 bases for J; bases not matched to a gene: 9. CDR3 length: 17 amino acids. Per the germline V gene, CDR1 is SGHVS and CDR2 is FNYEAQ. CDR3 bases: TGTGCCAGCAGCCATGACAGGGGCCTTAGCTCCTACAATGAGCAGTTCTTC. Encoded protein: CASSHDRGLSSYNEQFF.

The chain is built from TRBV7-6 and TRBJ2-1; TRBD2 might be the D (6 bases). Germline-derived CDR1 and CDR2 are SGHVS and FNYEAQ. This CDR3 contains 12 residues. V lost 1 base and J lost 10, with 8 bases in between. CDR3: CASSLVAGEQFF. CDR3 nucleotides: TGTGCCAGCAGCTTAGTGGCGGGGGAGCAGTTCTTC.

This clonotype appeared a single time. CDR3 loop: CSVGTTGGLGETQYF. The CDR3 DNA reads as TGCAGCGTTGGTACTACAGGGGGCCTCGGGGAGACCCAGTACTTC. The chain recombines TRBV29-1 with TRBJ2-5; 9 nucleotides agree with TRBD1. V was pared by 4 bases and J by 5 bases, with 11 bases of the junction left unmatched. Germline V gene lookup returns CDR1 SQVTM and CDR2 ANQGSEA. There are 15 residues in the CDR3. The whole variable domain, filled in from reference TRBV29-1 and TRBJ2-5, reads SAVISQKPSRDICQRGTSLTIQCQVDSQVTMMFWYRQQPGQSLTLIATANQGSEATYESGFVIDKFPISRPNLTFSTLTVSNMSPEDSSIYLCSVGTTGGLGETQYFGPGTRLLVL.

This clonotype showed up just a few times. The rearrangement uses TRBV4-3 and TRBJ2-2, with 12 bases identical to TRBD1. The CDR3 extends over 18 amino acids. From germline, CDR1 is LGHNA and CDR2 YSLEER. J lost 6 bases, V lost 5 bases, and 13 bases had no gene match. For the CDR3, the DNA is TGCGCCAGCAGCTCGTCCGGGACAGGGGGCGTTTTTGCCGGGGAGCTGTTTTTT. Protein sequence: CASSSSGTGGVFAGELFF.

The chain carries TRBV27 and TRBJ1-2; D not certain. The CDR3 covers 14 residues. The V gene's germline CDR1 is MNHEY and CDR2 SMNVEV (reference sequence). The ends were cut back, 8 bases at V and 4 bases at J, with 17 bases in the middle. The CDR3 reads CASGESGYSYGYTF. The CDR3 DNA follows: TGTGCCAGCGGGGAGAGCGGGTACAGCTATGGCTACACCTTC.

This clonotype was recorded a few times. The rearrangement joins TRBV10-3 to TRBJ2-3; TRBD2 matches at 12 bases. This CDR3 is 17 amino acids long. Losses at the gene ends were 6 bases for V and 3 bases for J; bases not matched to a gene: 10. From germline, CDR1 is ENHRY and CDR2 SYGVKD. In DNA form, the CDR3 reads TGTGCCATCAGCGAAACTACTAGCGGGGGGACGACAGATACGCAGTATTTT. Amino acid sequence: CAISETTSGGTTDTQYF.

This chain joins TRBV4-2 and TRBJ2-3; D may correspond to TRBD1 or TRBD2 (5 bases each). The V end lost 3 bases, the J end lost 6 bases, and 13 bases lay between the germline ends. The CDR3 sequence is 14 residues long. From germline, CDR1 is LGHNA and CDR2 YNFKEQ. The CDR3: CASSHGTEQDTQYF. CDR3 nucleotides: TGTGCCAGCAGCCATGGGACCGAACAGGATACGCAGTATTTT.

This rearrangement joins TRBV11-2 to TRBJ2-5; D call uncertain. The V and J ends lost 4 bases and 8 bases respectively, with 8 bases between them. In germline, CDR1 is SGHAT, CDR2 FQNNGV. This CDR3 comprises 11 residues. CDR3 protein: CASSSGFTQYF. The DNA for the CDR3 is TGTGCCAGCAGCTCGGGTTTCACCCAGTACTTC.